These T cell receptor beta chains were read from a single sample in a study of blood T cell repertoires in COVID-19. Generated by immunoSEQ multiplex PCR, the TCRdb table keeps only in-frame clones and is missing some. The data show around 160,000 clones, 70% to 90% seen once. Sequenced: peripheral blood. All receptors derive from a woman aged 40 to 50 with active or convalescent COVID-19. The CDR3 runs from the conserved cysteine through the conserved F or W. The D gene is left open where the match is weak. For some rows the clone size is stated as once, few or many, or as a class when expanded; others skip it.

d_gene: .; v_gene: TRBV5-6; j_gene: TRBJ1-1; abundance: .; CDR3nt: TGTGCCAGCAGCTTGGGAGGAGCCATGAACACTGAAGCTTTCTTT; CDR3aa: CASSLGGAMNTEAFF
d_gene: .; v_gene: TRBV30; j_gene: TRBJ1-5; abundance: .; CDR3nt: TGTGCCTGGAGTGCATACACTAGCAATCAGCCCCAGCATTTT; CDR3aa: CAWSAYTSNQPQHF
d_gene: TRBD1; v_gene: TRBV6-6; j_gene: TRBJ1-3; abundance: .; CDR3nt: TGTGCCAGCAGTACTACAGGGGGTGGAAACACCATATATTTT; CDR3aa: CASSTTGGGNTIYF
d_gene: TRBD1; v_gene: TRBV5-6; j_gene: TRBJ1-3; abundance: .; CDR3nt: TGTGCCAGCAGCTTCCGGACAGGGCCTGGAAACACCATATATTTT; CDR3aa: CASSFRTGPGNTIYF
d_gene: TRBD1; v_gene: TRBV19; j_gene: TRBJ1-2; abundance: .; CDR3nt: TGTGCCAGTAGTACCGACCGGGACAGGGGGACCTATGGCTACACCTTC; CDR3aa: CASSTDRDRGTYGYTF
d_gene: TRBD1; v_gene: TRBV28; j_gene: TRBJ1-6; abundance: .; CDR3nt: TGTGCCAGCAGTTTAAGCAGGGGGAATTCACCCCTCCACTTT; CDR3aa: CASSLSRGNSPLHF
d_gene: TRBD1; v_gene: TRBV19; j_gene: TRBJ1-4; abundance: .; CDR3nt: TGTGCCAGTAGTGTTCTGGGACAGCCTAATGAAAAACTGTTTTTT; CDR3aa: CASSVLGQPNEKLFF
d_gene: TRBD2; v_gene: TRBV14; j_gene: TRBJ2-3; abundance: .; CDR3nt: TGTGCCAGCAGTATCGCCGGGACTAGCGGCACAGATACGCAGTATTTT; CDR3aa: CASSIAGTSGTDTQYF
d_gene: .; v_gene: TRBV7-9; j_gene: TRBJ1-4; abundance: few; CDR3nt: TGTGCCAGCAGCTTAGTGGTGGTTCAGGGTAATGAAAAACTGTTTTTT; CDR3aa: CASSLVVVQGNEKLFF
d_gene: .; v_gene: TRBV7-9; j_gene: TRBJ1-4; abundance: .; CDR3nt: TGTGCCAGCAGCTTAGTTTTCCCGGGGGAAAAACTGTTTTTT; CDR3aa: CASSLVFPGEKLFF
d_gene: .; v_gene: TRBV25-1; j_gene: TRBJ2-7; abundance: .; CDR3nt: TGTGCCAGCAGTCGCGGGGTTGGGTACGAGCAGTACTTC; CDR3aa: CASSRGVGYEQYF
d_gene: TRBD2; v_gene: TRBV27; j_gene: TRBJ2-1; abundance: .; CDR3nt: TGTGCCAGCAGTTTATCGGGGGGTCTAGCGGGAGTGGGGTACAATGAGCAGTTCTTC; CDR3aa: CASSLSGGLAGVGYNEQFF
d_gene: .; v_gene: TRBV18; j_gene: TRBJ1-2; abundance: .; CDR3nt: TGTGCCAGCTCAACCACGGTAACGAACCCCTACACCTTC; CDR3aa: CASSTTVTNPYTF
d_gene: .; v_gene: TRBV5-5; j_gene: TRBJ1-2; abundance: .; CDR3nt: TGTGCCAGCAGCTTTGCTGGACAGATTAACTATGGCTACACCTTC; CDR3aa: CASSFAGQINYGYTF
d_gene: TRBD1; v_gene: TRBV4-1; j_gene: TRBJ1-1; abundance: .; CDR3nt: TGCGCCAGCAGCCCCAGACAGGGCCCCTCGGCTGAAGCTTTCTTT; CDR3aa: CASSPRQGPSAEAFF
d_gene: .; v_gene: TRBV10-3; j_gene: TRBJ2-7; abundance: once; CDR3nt: TGTGCCATCAGTCAGACAGACTACGAGCAGTACTTC; CDR3aa: CAISQTDYEQYF
d_gene: .; v_gene: TRBV6-4; j_gene: TRBJ1-1; abundance: .; CDR3nt: TGTGCCAGCAGCGCCCAGTCAGCCGGGGCTGAAGCTTTCTTT; CDR3aa: CASSAQSAGAEAFF
d_gene: .; v_gene: TRBV2; j_gene: TRBJ1-5; abundance: .; CDR3nt: TGTGCCAGCAGTGAATTAAGTGTAGTTAATCAGCCCCAGCATTTT; CDR3aa: CASSELSVVNQPQHF
d_gene: TRBD1; v_gene: TRBV10-3; j_gene: TRBJ2-2; abundance: once; CDR3nt: TGTGCCATCAGTGATAACGACAGGGGGGAGACCGGGGAGCTGTTTTTT; CDR3aa: CAISDNDRGETGELFF
d_gene: TRBD1; v_gene: TRBV7-9; j_gene: TRBJ1-3; abundance: .; CDR3nt: TGTGCCAGCAGCTTAAACAGGGGGTCGGGAAACACCATATATTTT; CDR3aa: CASSLNRGSGNTIYF
d_gene: .; v_gene: TRBV13; j_gene: TRBJ2-7; abundance: .; CDR3nt: TGTGCCAGCAGCTACGGGATTGGCTACGAGCAGTACTTC; CDR3aa: CASSYGIGYEQYF
d_gene: TRBD1; v_gene: TRBV27; j_gene: TRBJ2-3; abundance: .; CDR3nt: TGTGCCACCCTGTCTTTGAGGTTGCAGTTTGGGCGTGGACAGGGAGCAGATACGCAGTATTTT; CDR3aa: CATLSLRLQFGRGQGADTQYF
d_gene: .; v_gene: TRBV7-2; j_gene: TRBJ1-2; abundance: .; CDR3nt: TGTGCCAGCAGCCCTAACCCGCGGGCAGAAAACTATGGCTACACCTTC; CDR3aa: CASSPNPRAENYGYTF
d_gene: .; v_gene: TRBV3-1/TRBV3-2; j_gene: TRBJ2-2; abundance: .; CDR3nt: TGTGCCAGCAGCCAAGATTTTTGGGGGCTTACCGGGGAGCTGTTTTTT; CDR3aa: CASSQDFWGLTGELFF
d_gene: TRBD2; v_gene: TRBV4-3; j_gene: TRBJ2-1; abundance: .; CDR3nt: TGCGCCAGCAGCCAAAGGGCGGGAGGGGGTGAGCAGTTCTTC; CDR3aa: CASSQRAGGGEQFF
d_gene: .; v_gene: TRBV4-3; j_gene: TRBJ1-3; abundance: .; CDR3nt: TGCGCCAGCAGCCAAACTACCGGGAGCTCTGGAAACACCATATATTTT; CDR3aa: CASSQTTGSSGNTIYF
d_gene: .; v_gene: TRBV7-9; j_gene: TRBJ2-3; abundance: once; CDR3nt: TGTGCCAGCAGCGCCCCAGGACAGCCGTATACGCAGTATTTT; CDR3aa: CASSAPGQPYTQYF
d_gene: TRBD1; v_gene: TRBV15; j_gene: TRBJ2-5; abundance: .; CDR3nt: TGTGCCACCAGCCGAGACAGGGGGCTCGAGACCCAGTACTTC; CDR3aa: CATSRDRGLETQYF
d_gene: .; v_gene: TRBV19; j_gene: TRBJ1-1; abundance: few; CDR3nt: TGTGCCACCAGTGGGCAGGCCATTGGGAACACTGAAGCTTTCTTT; CDR3aa: CATSGQAIGNTEAFF
d_gene: TRBD1; v_gene: TRBV9; j_gene: TRBJ1-2; abundance: .; CDR3nt: TGTGCCAGCAGCGTAGGAGGCCAGACAGGGACCTTC; CDR3aa: CASSVGGQTGTF
d_gene: TRBD2; v_gene: TRBV2; j_gene: TRBJ2-3; abundance: once; CDR3nt: TGTGCCAGCAGTGTTCTAGCGGGCGGCACAGATACGCAGTATTTT; CDR3aa: CASSVLAGGTDTQYF
d_gene: .; v_gene: TRBV5-1; j_gene: TRBJ2-7; abundance: .; CDR3nt: TGCGCCAGCAGCCCATGGCCTGAAACCTACGAGCAGTACTTC; CDR3aa: CASSPWPETYEQYF
d_gene: .; v_gene: TRBV11-3; j_gene: TRBJ2-1; abundance: .; CDR3nt: TGTGCCAGCAGTCTTAGCTCCTACAATGAGCAGTTCTTC; CDR3aa: CASSLSSYNEQFF
d_gene: TRBD2; v_gene: TRBV5-4; j_gene: TRBJ2-7; abundance: .; CDR3nt: TGTGCCAGCAGCTTGGGAGCTAGCGGGAGTTTCTACGAGCAGTACTTC; CDR3aa: CASSLGASGSFYEQYF
d_gene: .; v_gene: TRBV28; j_gene: TRBJ1-1; abundance: .; CDR3nt: TGTGCCAGCAGTCCCCGTGACAGGAGTATTATGAACACTGAAGCTTTCTTT; CDR3aa: CASSPRDRSIMNTEAFF
d_gene: .; v_gene: TRBV19; j_gene: TRBJ1-2; abundance: .; CDR3nt: TGTGCCAGTCTGGGCAGGGACTATGGCTACACCTTC; CDR3aa: CASLGRDYGYTF
d_gene: .; v_gene: TRBV2; j_gene: TRBJ1-5; abundance: .; CDR3nt: TGTGCCAGCAGCCAGGCTAGCAATCAGCCCCAGCATTTT; CDR3aa: CASSQASNQPQHF
d_gene: .; v_gene: TRBV12-5; j_gene: TRBJ2-1; abundance: .; CDR3nt: TGTGCTAGTGGTTTCTCGGAGGGTGAGCAGTTCTTC; CDR3aa: CASGFSEGEQFF
d_gene: .; v_gene: TRBV30; j_gene: TRBJ1-3; abundance: .; CDR3nt: TGTGCCTGGAGTGTATTGACAGTAGGAAACACCATATATTTT; CDR3aa: CAWSVLTVGNTIYF
d_gene: TRBD1; v_gene: TRBV18; j_gene: TRBJ1-2; abundance: .; CDR3nt: TGTGCCAGCTCACCACGGTTACAGGGGGACTATGGCTACACCTTC; CDR3aa: CASSPRLQGDYGYTF
d_gene: .; v_gene: TRBV19; j_gene: TRBJ1-2; abundance: .; CDR3nt: TGTGCCAGTAGTATAGGGTACGGAGCCCGCTATGGCTACACCTTC; CDR3aa: CASSIGYGARYGYTF
d_gene: TRBD2; v_gene: TRBV19; j_gene: TRBJ2-1; abundance: .; CDR3nt: TGTGCCAGTATAGGCGCGGGAGGGCCGTACAATGAGCAGTTCTTC; CDR3aa: CASIGAGGPYNEQFF
d_gene: .; v_gene: TRBV9; j_gene: TRBJ2-3; abundance: .; CDR3nt: TGTGCCAGCAGCCCCCACCCGGGACTCACAGATACGCAGTATTTT; CDR3aa: CASSPHPGLTDTQYF
d_gene: TRBD2; v_gene: TRBV5-1; j_gene: TRBJ2-1; abundance: .; CDR3nt: TGCGCCAGCAGCCCCTGGACTAGCTCCAATGAGCAGTTCTTC; CDR3aa: CASSPWTSSNEQFF
d_gene: .; v_gene: TRBV3-1/TRBV3-2; j_gene: TRBJ1-2; abundance: few; CDR3nt: TGTGCCAGCAGCCCCTCGGGCAGGGATCTCTATGGCTACACCTTC; CDR3aa: CASSPSGRDLYGYTF
d_gene: TRBD1; v_gene: TRBV5-6; j_gene: TRBJ1-2; abundance: .; CDR3nt: TGTGCCAGCAGCTTGGAGATTCAGGACAGGGTCAACTATGGCTACACCTTC; CDR3aa: CASSLEIQDRVNYGYTF
d_gene: TRBD1; v_gene: TRBV19; j_gene: TRBJ1-2; abundance: .; CDR3nt: TGTGCCAGTAGTATTCTTGTATGGACAGGCTCCAACTATGGCTACACCTTC; CDR3aa: CASSILVWTGSNYGYTF